This TCR beta chain is drawn from a study of vaccination and CD4 T cells after COVID-19. The overall study: Post-vaccination specimens were collected at a median of roughly 65 days following dose two (range 14 to 241).

Once obtained from cultured CD4+ T cells, the DNA was sequenced using the Oncomine TCR Beta short-read assay. In TCRdb, the PCR reads were re-called with MiXCR into one record per CDR3 protein. The sample has about 20,000 distinct CDR3 sequences; 35% to 40% are singletons. About this clonotype: Its antigen is unknown.

Per germline, CDR1 MNHNS and CDR2 SASEGT. CDR3 length: 15 amino acids. The trim removed 4 bases at V and 2 bases at J, leaving 6 bases unmatched. Described treatment: approximately nine-day PBMC culture with coronavirus spike peptide pools or control peptides (ViraFEST assay). This chain connects TRBV6-1 to TRBJ2-5; TRBD1 agrees at 8 bases. The sample here was CD4+ T cells from blood, cultured in vitro, taken before SARS-CoV-2 vaccination. The receptor was derived from a human donor who received a COVID-19 vaccine. Here the CDR3 DNA reads TGTGCCAGCAGTGTTGGACAGGGAATACAAGAGACCCAGTACTTC. Its protein is CASSVGQGIQETQYF.